The next 27 T cell receptor beta chains were all read from a single sample in a study of T cells in Graves' hyperthyroidism and ophthalmopathy. Regions amplified from RNA transcripts were the TCR beta CDR3 regions. The primer set for the first-round RT-PCR of the TCR CDR3 was HTBI. Using its own MiXCR run on the multiplex PCR reads, TCRdb lists one record per CDR3 protein. The sample gives a few hundred thousand distinct CDR3 sequences, approximately 15% of which show up once; approximately 7% is in the top ten. Sequenced input: blood. These TCRs come from a woman aged 30 to 39 with Graves' hyperthyroidism.

V usage is TRBV6-7 and J usage is TRBJ1-6; 7 nucleotides match TRBD1. TRBV6-7 is filed as an ORF, its function uncertain. This CDR3 contains 18 residues. Trimming at V came to 5 bases and at J to 6 bases, leaving 16 bases not matched to a gene. The DNA of the CDR3 is TGTGCCAGCAGTGATTCATCCGGGACAGAAAATTTTAATTCACCCCTCCACTTT. It specifies CASSDSSGTENFNSPLHF.

Concerning this clonotype: One end of the junction is discordant with germline, which a read error may explain. The chain links TRBV7-3 to TRBJ2-5; 10 bases match TRBD2. Per the germline V gene, CDR1 is SGHTA and CDR2 is FQGTGA. This CDR3 region has 15 residues. CDR3 residues: CASSQGTSVRETQYF. In nucleotides, the CDR3 is TGCGCCAGCAGCCAAGGGACTAGCGTCAGGGAGACCCAGTACTTC.

The genes are TRBV7-9 and TRBJ2-2; 12 positions agree with TRBD1. The CDR3 has 18 residues. The junction had 10 bases not matched to a gene; V was cut back by 4 bases and J by 4 bases. CDR1 and CDR2 from the germline V gene are SEHNR and FQNEAQ (reference sequence). The CDR3 is CASSSFRDRGPFTGELFF. CDR3 sequence (DNA): TGTGCCAGCAGCTCCTTCCGGGACAGGGGGCCGTTCACCGGGGAGCTGTTTTTT.

V is TRBV6-5 and J is TRBJ2-2; 7 nucleotides agree with TRBD2. Germline assignment: CDR1 MNHEY and CDR2 SVGAGI. CDR3 length: 15 amino acids. The junction had 4 bases not matched to a gene; V was cut back by 0 bases and J by 6 bases. The CDR3 loop reads CASSYSTRGAGELFF. CDR3 in DNA: TGTGCCAGCAGTTACTCTACACGGGGGGCCGGGGAGCTGTTTTTT.

The CDR3 bases are TGTGCCATCAGTAGCGGGACTAGCGGGCGGATTGAGCAGTTCTTC. Its translation is CAISSGTSGRIEQFF. The V gene is TRBV10-3, the J gene TRBJ2-1; 12 bases align to TRBD2. This CDR3 region has 15 residues. In germline, CDR1 is ENHRY, CDR2 SYGVKD. V shed 5 bases, J shed 9 bases, and the junction held 8 bases outside the gene matches.

This clonotype was observed a few times. V gene TRBV20-1 combines with J gene TRBJ2-3; 14 bases map to TRBD2. V gave up 3 bases and J gave up 4 bases; unmatched junction bases: 15. The CDR3 contains 19 residues. The germline V gene encodes CDR1 DFQATT and CDR2 SNEGSKA (reference sequence). For the CDR3, the DNA is TGCAGTGCTAGTCGAGGGACTAGCGGGAGATTGGGAAGACCAGATACGCAGTATTTT. This sequence encodes CSASRGTSGRLGRPDTQYF.

A few counts support this clonotype. The rearrangement links TRBV30 to TRBJ2-1; no firm D call. V was cut by 0 bases and J by 15 bases, with 15 bases left in between. Germline assignment: CDR1 GTSNPN and CDR2 SVGIG (reference sequence). The CDR3 runs 12 residues. The CDR3 DNA sequence: TGTGCCTGGAGTGTAGGGCCCCAGGAATGGTTCTTC. As protein: CAWSVGPQEWFF.

The V call is TRBV29-1, the J call TRBJ1-2; 7 bases are a match to TRBD1. Trimming took 2 bases from V and 9 from J; bases not matched to a gene: 6. This CDR3 region has 12 residues. Germline CDR1 reads SQVTM; CDR2 reads ANQGSEA. The CDR3 DNA sequence: TGCAGCGTTGAATCCCCCAGGGGGAGCTACACCTTC. Its protein is CSVESPRGSYTF.

This clonotype turned up a few times. The chain uses TRBV6-2 or TRBV6-3 and TRBJ2-7; 9 bases align to TRBD1. V lost 4 bases and J lost 3; bases outside the gene matches: 19. Per germline, CDR1 MNHEY and CDR2 SVGEGT. The CDR3 totals 19 residues. Here the CDR3 DNA reads TGTGCCAGCAGTTCAACCCGGGACAGGGTTTTCACCTTCGGCTACGAGCAGTACTTC. Its translation: CASSSTRDRVFTFGYEQYF.

In this sample, this clonotype turned up many times. The V and J genes are TRBV7-2 and TRBJ2-1, with D maybe TRBD1 (6 bases). Germline V CDR1 and CDR2: SGHTA, FQGNSA. V lost 1 base and J 4 bases, leaving 11 bases between the germline ends. The CDR3 runs 15 residues. The CDR3 region is CASSLEVGAYNEQFF. In DNA form, the CDR3 reads TGTGCCAGCAGCTTAGAGGTGGGGGCTTACAATGAGCAGTTCTTC.

In regard to this clonotype: At one boundary the junction diverges from the germline segment, which might be a read error. The chain joins TRBV20-1 to TRBJ2-7; weak D call: TRBD2 (5 bases). Germline lookup yields CDR1 DFQATT and CDR2 SNEGSKA (reference sequence). The CDR3 sequence is 16 residues long. The CDR3 DNA is TGCAGTGCTAGCCCTATCACCCGACAAATCTCCTACGAGCGGTACTTT. Translation gives CSASPITRQISYERYF.

J is TRBJ2-7 and V is TRBV20-1, with 12 bases matching TRBD2. The germline V gene has CDR1 DFQATT and CDR2 SNEGSKA (reference sequence). V gave up 2 bases and J gave up 5 bases; unmatched junction bases: 4. The CDR3 has 14 amino acids. The CDR3 sequence: CSARRTSGTHEQYF. The CDR3 DNA reads TGCAGTGCTAGAAGGACTAGCGGGACCCACGAGCAGTACTTC.

This clonotype was recorded many times. The J gene is TRBJ1-6, the V gene TRBV30; D not certain. The germline V gene has CDR1 GTSNPN and CDR2 SVGIG (reference sequence). CDR3 size: 14 residues. V was pared by 3 bases and J by 6 bases, with 12 bases between. CDR3 amino acids: CAWSRRQSNSPLHF. The DNA for the CDR3 is TGTGCCTGGAGCCGAAGGCAGTCTAATTCACCCCTCCACTTT.

At least ten counts were recorded for this clonotype. V is TRBV15 and J is TRBJ1-1; D remains ambiguous. CDR1 and CDR2 from the germline V gene are LNHNV and YYDKDF (reference sequence). This CDR3 comprises 15 residues. Trimming left V 1 base short and J 0 bases short, with 9 bases between. The CDR3 DNA reads as TGTGCCACCAGCAGAGCTACGGTTTTGAACACTGAAGCTTTCTTT. This translates into CATSRATVLNTEAFF.

The table lists this clonotype with many counts. The gene calls are TRBV30 and TRBJ2-7; the D gene is possibly TRBD2 (5 bases). CDR3 length: 13 amino acids. Germline loops: CDR1 GTSNPN, CDR2 SVGIG (reference sequence). V was pared by 5 bases and J by 7 bases, with 18 bases between. The CDR3 region is CAWDASSRGEQYF. CDR3 nucleotides: TGTGCCTGGGACGCTTCTTCCCGGGGAGAGCAGTACTTC.

This clonotype was counted many times. The chain is built from TRBV12-3 or TRBV12-4 and TRBJ1-4, with 9 nucleotides matching TRBD1. The trim removed 6 bases at V and 7 bases at J, leaving 12 bases unmatched. The CDR3 runs 16 residues. CDR3 loop: CASRGTGSLFIEKLFF. The CDR3 region has the DNA TGTGCCAGCAGGGGGACAGGGTCCCTATTCATTGAAAAACTGTTTTTT.

This clonotype has only one observation. A much larger clone sits a single nucleotide away, making a read error possible. V usage is TRBV6-1 and J usage is TRBJ2-7, with 7 bases identical to TRBD1. The germline CDR1 and CDR2 sequences are MNHNS and SASEGT. V lost 2 bases, J lost 5 bases, and 9 bases stayed unmatched. The CDR3 length is 15 residues. The CDR3 nucleotides are TGTGCCAGCAGTGAAAGGCACAGGGGCGTAAACGAGCAGTACTTC. Amino acids: CASSERHRGVNEQYF.

This clonotype was recorded many times. The rearrangement links TRBV7-2 to TRBJ2-7; possibly TRBD2 for D (6 bases). V was trimmed by 5 bases and J by 1 base, leaving 12 bases between them. CDR1 and CDR2 from the germline V gene are SGHTA and FQGNSA. The CDR3 consists of 14 residues. CDR3: CASSLRDWSYEQYF. For the CDR3, the DNA is TGTGCCAGCAGCCTACGGGACTGGTCCTACGAGCAGTACTTC.

This clonotype was found many times. The genes are TRBV5-1 and TRBJ2-2; D is perhaps TRBD1 (5 bases). Germline V gives CDR1 SGHRS, CDR2 YFSETQ. This CDR3 region has 14 residues. V was clipped by 2 bases and J by 6 bases, with 11 bases between them. CDR3 region: CASSFLGEAGELFF. The CDR3 bases are TGCGCCAGCAGCTTTCTAGGGGAAGCCGGGGAGCTGTTTTTT.

This clonotype was recorded a few times. This chain links TRBV7-9 with TRBJ2-5; D may be TRBD1 (5 bases). Trimming took 4 bases from V and 13 from J, leaving 16 bases between them. Per the germline V gene, CDR1 is SEHNR and CDR2 is FQNEAQ (reference sequence). The CDR3 length is 12 residues. CDR3: CASSSDKAYRYF. In DNA, the CDR3 is TGTGCCAGCAGCTCGGACAAGGCGTATCGGTACTTC.

This clonotype was recorded many times. The chain combines TRBV2 with TRBJ2-3; D might be TRBD1 (6 bases). The CDR3 runs to 18 residues. V was shortened by 6 bases and J by 4 bases, with 26 bases between the two germline ends. CDR1 is SNHLY, CDR2 FYNNEI, per germline. CDR3 DNA: TGTGCCAGCAGGAAGGGGGTATCTAACCGTTCTGGAGCAGATACGCAGTATTTT. Protein: CASRKGVSNRSGADTQYF.

The V and J genes are TRBV18 and TRBJ2-2, with TRBD1 as a possible D gene (6 bases). V was trimmed by 1 base and J by 0 bases, leaving 9 bases between them. The CDR3 covers 16 residues. Germline V gene sequence: CDR1 KGHSH, CDR2 LQKENI. The CDR3 DNA follows: TGTGCCAGCTCACCACTTTCAGGGGCGAACACCGGGGAGCTGTTTTTT. This sequence encodes CASSPLSGANTGELFF.

This clonotype was picked up many times. This sequence joins TRBV11-2 and TRBJ2-7; 7 nucleotides match TRBD2. There are 14 residues in the CDR3. J lost 4 bases, V lost 5 bases, and 8 bases had no gene match. Germline V gene lookup returns CDR1 SGHAT and CDR2 FQNNGV. For the CDR3, the DNA is TGTGCCAGCAGCCCCCAGTGGGGAGGGTACGAGCAGTACTTC. It translates to CASSPQWGGYEQYF.

This clonotype was picked up many times. The V call is TRBV18, the J call TRBJ1-6; TRBD1 aligns across 9 bases. With 8 bases clipped from V and 8 bases from J, the junction kept 4 bases outside the gene matches. This CDR3 is 13 amino acids long. Germline loops: CDR1 KGHSH, CDR2 LQKENI. CDR3 region: CASVQGADSPLHF. The CDR3 coding sequence is TGTGCCAGCGTACAGGGGGCTGATTCACCCCTCCACTTT.

CDR3 sequence (DNA): TGTGCCAGCAGCCAACAGGGGACTGGGGCCAACGTCCTGACTTTC. This gives the protein CASSQQGTGANVLTF. J is TRBJ2-6 and V is TRBV3-1; a weak D match, TRBD1 (6 bases). This CDR3 contains 15 residues. Between the trimmed V and J ends, which lost 2 bases and 2 bases, there was a span of 7 bases. Germline CDR1 and CDR2: LGHDT and YNNKEL (reference sequence).

There are many counts of this clonotype. The genes are TRBV24-1 and TRBJ2-1, with 8 bases that match TRBD1. The J segment lost 5 bases and the V segment lost 1 base, leaving 6 bases of the junction unmatched. This CDR3 contains 16 residues. Germline loops: CDR1 KGHDR, CDR2 SFDVKD. The CDR3 coding sequence is TGTGCCACCAGTGATTTAGGGCAGGGGGCCGACAATGAGCAGTTCTTC. It encodes CATSDLGQGADNEQFF.

This clonotype was counted ten times or more. CDR3: CASSLIGGATYEQYF. For the CDR3, the DNA is TGTGCCAGCAGTTTAATTGGAGGCGCTACCTACGAGCAGTACTTC. The chain recombines TRBV27 with TRBJ2-7, with D maybe TRBD2 (5 bases). The CDR3 contains 15 residues. Germline assignment: CDR1 MNHEY and CDR2 SMNVEV (reference sequence). V was trimmed by 2 bases and J by 2 bases, leaving 13 bases between them.